The present T cell receptor beta chain was sequenced within a study of Ad26.COV2.S vaccination and SARS-CoV-2 variants. Profiled with immunoSEQ multiplex PCR; TCRdb holds only in-frame clones, not every one. The sample records 350,000 to 450,000 clones, about nine tenths being singletons. Germline values: CDR1 MGHRA, CDR2 YSYEKL. The V and J ends lost 1 base and 6 bases, in that order; junction bases with no gene match: 12. The CDR3 length is 18 residues. Treatment noted: about 20 received Ad26.COV2.S at low or high dose, single or two shots; roughly five received placebo; per-sample allocation not given. Day 63 following the first vaccine or placebo injection was when the samples were taken.

Sequences were derived from peripheral blood, sampled in a trial of Ad26.COV2.S vaccine versus placebo. The chain is built from TRBV4-1 and TRBJ1-2; 12 nucleotides match TRBD1. This clonotype was sampled from a person aged 18-60 years who received the Ad26.COV2.S COVID-19 vaccine or a placebo. CDR3 loop: CASSQVRGQGAGWDGYTF. In DNA form, the CDR3 reads TGCGCCAGCAGCCAAGTGCGGGGACAGGGGGCAGGTTGGGATGGCTACACCTTC.